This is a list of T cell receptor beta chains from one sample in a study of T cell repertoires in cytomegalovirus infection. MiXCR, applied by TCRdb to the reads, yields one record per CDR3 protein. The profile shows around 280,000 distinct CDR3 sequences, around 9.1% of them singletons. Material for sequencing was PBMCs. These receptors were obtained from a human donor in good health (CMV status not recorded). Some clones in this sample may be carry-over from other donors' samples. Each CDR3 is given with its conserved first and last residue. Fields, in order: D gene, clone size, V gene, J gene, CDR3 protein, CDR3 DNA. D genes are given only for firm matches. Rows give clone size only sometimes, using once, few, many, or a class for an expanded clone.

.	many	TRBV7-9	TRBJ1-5	CASSSQPQHF	TGTGCCAGCAGCTCTCAGCCCCAGCATTTT
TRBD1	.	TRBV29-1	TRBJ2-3	CSVVTDRGFTDTQYF	TGCAGCGTAGTTACGGACAGGGGGTTTACAGATACGCAGTATTTT
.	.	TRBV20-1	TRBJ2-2	CSARTRPGTTGELFF	TGCAGTGCTAGAACCCGTCCGGGGACCACCGGGGAGCTGTTTTTT
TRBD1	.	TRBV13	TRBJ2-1	CASSEDRTYNEQFF	TGTGCCAGCAGCGAGGACAGGACCTACAATGAGCAGTTCTTC
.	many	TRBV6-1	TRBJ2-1	CASSEDVFSTVLYNEQFF	TGTGCCAGCAGTGAGGACGTATTTAGCACAGTTCTCTACAATGAGCAGTTCTTC
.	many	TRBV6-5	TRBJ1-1	CASSYDRKGLEAFF	TGTGCCAGCAGTTACGATCGTAAGGGCCTTGAAGCTTTCTTT
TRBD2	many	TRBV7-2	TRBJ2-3	CASSLAGLAGGFVDTQYF	TGTGCCAGCAGCTTGGCCGGACTAGCGGGGGGGTTTGTAGATACGCAGTATTTT
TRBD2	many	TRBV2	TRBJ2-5	CASMRGLETQYF	TGTGCCAGCATGCGGGGGTTGGAGACCCAGTACTTC
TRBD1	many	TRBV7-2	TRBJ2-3	CASGQGGRPSTDTQYF	TGTGCCAGCGGACAGGGGGGCCGACCTAGCACAGATACGCAGTATTTT
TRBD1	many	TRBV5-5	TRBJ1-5	CASSPGTGFIQPQHF	TGTGCCAGCAGTCCCGGGACAGGGTTCATTCAGCCCCAGCATTTT
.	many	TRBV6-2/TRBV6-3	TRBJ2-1	CASIGRGNNGSFQFF	TGTGCCAGCATCGGAAGAGGGAACAACGGATCTTTCCAGTTCTTC
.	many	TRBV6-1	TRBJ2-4	CASSEGQVAKNIQYF	TGTGCCAGCAGTGAAGGACAGGTCGCCAAAAACATTCAGTACTTC
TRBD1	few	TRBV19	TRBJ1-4	CASSISTGTENEKLFF	TGTGCCAGTAGTATCTCGACAGGGACGGAGAATGAAAAACTGTTTTTT
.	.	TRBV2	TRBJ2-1	CASKRNRSPKVYDEQFF	TGTGCCAGCAAGAGAAATAGATCCCCCAAAGTGTACGATGAGCAGTTCTTC
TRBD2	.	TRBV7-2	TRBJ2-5	CASSSTSGGGRENQYF	TGTGCCAGCAGCTCCACTAGCGGTGGGGGTAGAGAGAACCAGTACTTC
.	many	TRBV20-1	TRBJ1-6	CSAGEGRDNSPLHF	TGCAGTGCGGGGGAGGGCAGGGATAATTCACCCCTCCACTTT
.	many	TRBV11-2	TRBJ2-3	CASSWRGGETDTQYF	TGTGCCAGCAGCTGGAGGGGGGGCGAGACAGATACGCAGTATTTT
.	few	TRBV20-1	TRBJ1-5	CSARDDGTLMEPQHF	TGCAGTGCTAGAGATGACGGGACCCTAATGGAGCCCCAGCATTTT
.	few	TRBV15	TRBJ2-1	CATSRDKSYNEQFF	TGTGCCACCAGCAGAGATAAGAGTTACAATGAGCAGTTCTTC